Sequencing of this T cell receptor beta chain was carried out in a study of cytomegalovirus exposure and HLA in healthy donors. Both 60 Vbeta primers and 13 Jbeta primers went into the PCR. Data came from immunoSEQ multiplex PCR; TCRdb stores just in-frame clones and leaves some out. The sample includes roughly 80,000 clones, 67% of them seen just once. For this clone: Antigen: not known.

Findings and caveats of the study: Analysis was performed later, and it showed HLA-associated TCR beta chains to be more clonally expanded than equally common others. Relative to the approximately 660-donor mean, N-insertions were reportedly fewer in an Asian-associated ancestry cluster in a later analysis. HLA alleles were associated with some 16,000 TCR beta sequences in a later analysis at 0.05 false discovery rate.

The sequencing sample was made of PBMCs. The receptor was derived from a woman aged 45-59 years in good health and CMV-seropositive.

The CDR3 coding sequence is TGCGCCAGCAGCTCTGCAGGGTTGTGGGAGCAGTACTTC. As protein: CASSSAGLWEQYF. This rearrangement joins TRBV10-1 to TRBJ2-7, with D perhaps TRBD1 (5 bases). The CDR3 extends over 13 amino acids. Trimming took off 6 bases at V and 7 bases at J, with 16 bases between the two ends. CDR1 is WNHNN and CDR2 is SYGVQD in the germline V gene (reference sequence).